A selection of T cell receptor beta chains follows, all from one sample in a study of cytomegalovirus exposure and HLA in healthy donors. The assay was immunoSEQ multiplex PCR, and TCRdb's table has in-frame clones only and misses some. This sample yields just over 80,000 clones, of which roughly 79% are seen a single time; almost 6% belongs to the top ten. Sequencing was performed on PBMCs. All receptors derive from a man aged 18 to 29 in good health and CMV-seropositive. Each CDR3 is given with its conserved first and last residue. The D gene is left open where the match is weak. Clone size is shown for a subset of rows, as once, few, many or a class of expanded clone.

j_call | d_call | clone_size | v_call | cdr3_nt | cdr3_aa
TRBJ2-7 | TRBD1 | . | TRBV4-1 | TGCGCCAGCAGCCACCGGGACAGGGAGATCCACGAGCAGTACTTC | CASSHRDREIHEQYF
TRBJ2-7 | TRBD2 | . | TRBV4-1 | TGCGCCAGCAGCCCTAATTTAGGGACTAGCGGGATTCAACGGGCCGAGCAGTACTTC | CASSPNLGTSGIQRAEQYF
TRBJ2-1 | . | . | TRBV10-3 | TGTGCCATCAGTGGAAGACAGTCCTACAATGAGCAGTTCTTC | CAISGRQSYNEQFF
TRBJ2-7 | . | once | TRBV7-2 | TGTGCCAGCAGCTTAGCTCACCAGGGTACCTACGAGCAGTACTTC | CASSLAHQGTYEQYF
TRBJ2-5 | . | . | TRBV10-3 | TGTGCCATCAGTGAACAGAAAGAGACCCAGTACTTC | CAISEQKETQYF
TRBJ1-1 | TRBD1 | . | TRBV25-1 | TGTGCCAGCACTGCGGTCGGGACAGGGGGAGCTTTCTTT | CASTAVGTGGAFF
TRBJ1-1 | . | . | TRBV4-2 | TGTGCCAGCAGCCAAGATTTGCCCAGAGCTGGAGCTGAAGCTTTCTTT | CASSQDLPRAGAEAFF
TRBJ2-5 | . | . | TRBV29-1 | TGCAGCGTTGTCCTAGGCAGCTCTTCGCTACGAACAGAGACCCAGTACTTC | CSVVLGSSSLRTETQYF
TRBJ1-2 | . | . | TRBV29-1 | TGCAGCGTTGAAGTTGGCGGGGATGGCTACACCTTC | CSVEVGGDGYTF
TRBJ2-7 | . | . | TRBV7-6 | TGTGCCAGCAGCTTAAACCCTGACAGTTCGGCCGCCTACGAGCAGTACTTC | CASSLNPDSSAAYEQYF
TRBJ2-5 | TRBD1 | . | TRBV6-5 | TGTGCCAGCAGTTACCGCGGGACAGGCCAAGAGACCCAGTACTTC | CASSYRGTGQETQYF
TRBJ2-5 | . | . | TRBV9 | TGTGCCAGCAGCGCCGGGGGAGGGGGAGAGACCCAGTACTTC | CASSAGGGGETQYF
TRBJ1-2 | TRBD1 | . | TRBV18 | TGTGCCAGCTCACCTGGGACAGGGGTCTCTGGCTACACCTTC | CASSPGTGVSGYTF
TRBJ2-1 | TRBD2 | . | TRBV7-2 | TGTGCCAGCAGCCAGGCCTCGACTAGCGGGTACAATGAGCAGTTCTTC | CASSQASTSGYNEQFF
TRBJ1-2 | TRBD1 | few | TRBV6-5 | TGTGCCAGCAGTGCACCGGGACAGGGGGATTATGGCTACACCTTC | CASSAPGQGDYGYTF
TRBJ1-1 | . | once | TRBV11-2 | TGTGCCAGCAGCTCCCTGGTGACAGGTCTCAACACTGAAGCTTTCTTT | CASSSLVTGLNTEAFF
TRBJ1-2 | . | . | TRBV14 | TGTGCCAGCAGCCCCGGGACAAACTATGGCTACACCTTC | CASSPGTNYGYTF
TRBJ2-7 | . | . | TRBV29-1 | TGCAGCGTTGAGGACTCAATCTCTCTCTTTAGCGAGCAGTACTTC | CSVEDSISLFSEQYF
TRBJ1-1 | . | . | TRBV7-9 | TGTGCCAGCAGCTTATCGGGAGGGATCACTGAAGCTTTCTTT | CASSLSGGITEAFF
TRBJ2-7 | TRBD1 | . | TRBV9 | TGTGCCAGCAGGCAGACCGGGACAGGGGGTGAGCAGTACTTC | CASRQTGTGGEQYF
TRBJ2-1 | TRBD2 | . | TRBV2 | TGTGCCAGCAGTGAAGCCCGGGGACTAGCGGCCTATGAGCAGTTCTTC | CASSEARGLAAYEQFF
TRBJ1-1 | . | . | TRBV18 | TGTGCCAGCTCACCCGACAGGCTGAACACTGAAGCTTTCTTT | CASSPDRLNTEAFF
TRBJ1-2 | . | . | TRBV28 | TGTGCCAGCAGTTTGCCCTTTAGGGGGGGCTCTGGCTACACCTTC | CASSLPFRGGSGYTF
TRBJ1-1 | TRBD1 | . | TRBV29-1 | TGCAGCGTTGTGACAGGGGGCACTGAAGCTTTCTTT | CSVVTGGTEAFF
TRBJ1-5 | . | . | TRBV10-3 | TGTGCCATCAACGGGGGATGGGAGCAGCCCCAGCATTTT | CAINGGWEQPQHF